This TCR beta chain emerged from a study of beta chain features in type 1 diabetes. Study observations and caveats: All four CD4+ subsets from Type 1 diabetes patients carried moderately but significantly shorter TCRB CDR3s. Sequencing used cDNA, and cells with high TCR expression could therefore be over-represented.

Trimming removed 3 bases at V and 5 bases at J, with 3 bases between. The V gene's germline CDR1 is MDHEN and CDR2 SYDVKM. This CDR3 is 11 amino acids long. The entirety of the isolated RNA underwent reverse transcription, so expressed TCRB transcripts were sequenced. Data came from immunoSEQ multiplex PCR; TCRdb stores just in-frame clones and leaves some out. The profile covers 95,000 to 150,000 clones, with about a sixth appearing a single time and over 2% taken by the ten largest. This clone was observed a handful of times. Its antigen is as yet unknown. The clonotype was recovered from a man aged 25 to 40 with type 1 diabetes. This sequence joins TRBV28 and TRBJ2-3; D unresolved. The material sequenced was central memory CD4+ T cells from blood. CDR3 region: CASSFVDTQYF. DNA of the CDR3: TGTGCCAGCAGTTTTGTAGATACGCAGTATTTT.